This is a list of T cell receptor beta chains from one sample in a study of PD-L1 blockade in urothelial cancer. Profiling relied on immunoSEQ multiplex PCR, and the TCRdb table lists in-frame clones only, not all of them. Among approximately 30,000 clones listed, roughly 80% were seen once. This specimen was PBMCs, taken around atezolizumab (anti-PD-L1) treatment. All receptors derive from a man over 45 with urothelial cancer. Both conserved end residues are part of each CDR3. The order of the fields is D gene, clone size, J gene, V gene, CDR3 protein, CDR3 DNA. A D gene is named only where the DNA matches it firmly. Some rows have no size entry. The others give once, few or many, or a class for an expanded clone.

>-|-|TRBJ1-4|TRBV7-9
CASSLDQGRFEKLFF
TGTGCCAGCAGCTTAGATCAAGGCAGGTTCGAAAAACTGTTTTTT
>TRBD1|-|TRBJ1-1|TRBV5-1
CASSAPGQGAQIGAFF
TGCGCCAGCAGCGCTCCGGGACAGGGGGCGCAGATCGGAGCTTTCTTT
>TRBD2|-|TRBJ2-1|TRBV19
CASSMGLAGGPYNEQFF
TGTGCCAGTAGTATGGGACTAGCGGGGGGCCCCTACAATGAGCAGTTCTTC
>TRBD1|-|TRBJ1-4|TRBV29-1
CSVGTGASEKLFF
TGCAGCGTCGGAACAGGGGCGAGTGAAAAACTGTTTTTT
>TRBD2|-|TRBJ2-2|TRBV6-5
CASSYRGTSGRELFF
TGTGCCAGCAGTTACAGAGGGACTAGCGGGCGGGAGCTGTTTTTT
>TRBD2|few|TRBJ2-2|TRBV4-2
CASSQDGSGTSGRYTGELFF
TGTGCCAGCAGCCAAGATGGGAGCGGGACTAGCGGGAGGTACACCGGGGAGCTGTTTTTT
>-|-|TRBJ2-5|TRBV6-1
CASSAAERETQYF
TGTGCCAGCAGTGCCGCGGAGAGAGAGACCCAGTACTTC
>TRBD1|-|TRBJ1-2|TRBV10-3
CAISESTGGSYGYTF
TGTGCCATCAGTGAGTCGACAGGGGGCAGCTATGGCTACACCTTC
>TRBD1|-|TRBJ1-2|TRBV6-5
CASSFTGTGEGYTF
TGTGCCAGCAGTTTTACCGGGACAGGGGAAGGCTACACCTTC
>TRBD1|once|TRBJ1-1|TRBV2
CASRGDSMNTEAFF
TGTGCCAGCAGAGGGGACAGCATGAACACTGAAGCTTTCTTT
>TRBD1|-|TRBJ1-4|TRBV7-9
CASTEAGAGGYDEKLFF
TGTGCCAGCACCGAAGCCGGGGCAGGGGGCTACGATGAAAAACTGTTTTTT
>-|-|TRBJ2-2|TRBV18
CASSGTNTGELFF
TGTGCCAGCTCAGGCACGAACACCGGGGAGCTGTTTTTT
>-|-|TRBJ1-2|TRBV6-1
CASREGEYGYTF
TGTGCCAGCAGGGAAGGGGAGTATGGCTACACCTTC
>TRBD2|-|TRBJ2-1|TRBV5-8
CASSPSGTRKQFF
TGTGCCAGCAGCCCCTCCGGGACTAGGAAGCAGTTCTTC
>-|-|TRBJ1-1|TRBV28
CASSPSGVEVNTEAFF
TGTGCCAGCAGTCCCTCGGGTGTTGAGGTGAACACTGAAGCTTTCTTT
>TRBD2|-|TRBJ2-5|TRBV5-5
CASSLVPAGVETQYF
TGTGCCAGCAGCTTGGTCCCAGCGGGAGTTGAGACCCAGTACTTC
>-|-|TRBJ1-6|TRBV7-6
CASSGQRQSPLHF
TGTGCCAGCAGTGGACAGAGACAATCACCCCTCCACTTT
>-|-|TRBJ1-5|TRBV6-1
CASTPRGKGNQPQHF
TGTGCCAGCACCCCGCGGGGGAAGGGAAATCAGCCCCAGCATTTT
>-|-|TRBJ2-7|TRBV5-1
CASSLGQEYTYEQYF
TGCGCCAGCAGCTTGGGACAGGAATACACCTACGAGCAGTACTTC
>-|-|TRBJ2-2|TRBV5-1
CASSLEGRVRMGTGELFF
TGCGCCAGCAGCTTGGAGGGGCGCGTGAGGATGGGCACCGGGGAGCTGTTTTTT
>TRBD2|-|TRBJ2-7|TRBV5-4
CASSPRPGGTYEQYF
TGTGCCAGCAGCCCGCGGCCGGGAGGTACCTACGAGCAGTACTTC
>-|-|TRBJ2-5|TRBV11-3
CASSLDSETQYF
TGTGCCAGCAGCTTAGATAGCGAGACCCAGTACTTC
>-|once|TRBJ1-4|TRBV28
CASSPPRTNEKLFF
TGTGCCAGCAGTCCTCCTAGGACTAATGAAAAACTGTTTTTT
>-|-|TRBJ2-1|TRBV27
CASSLSVNEQFF
TGTGCCAGCAGTTTATCCGTCAATGAGCAGTTCTTC
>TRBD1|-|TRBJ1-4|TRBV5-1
CASSIGTGGREKLFF
TGCGCCAGCAGCATAGGGACAGGGGGCCGTGAAAAACTGTTTTTT
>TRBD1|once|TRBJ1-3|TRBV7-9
CASSFPGQGTDGNTIYF
TGTGCCAGCAGCTTCCCGGGACAGGGGACCGATGGAAACACCATATATTTT
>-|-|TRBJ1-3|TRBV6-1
CASSGRQPSGNTIYF
TGTGCCAGCAGTGGTCGACAGCCCTCTGGAAACACCATATATTTT
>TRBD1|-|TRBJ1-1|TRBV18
CASSLRQGVTEAFF
TGTGCCAGCTCATTACGACAGGGAGTTACTGAAGCTTTCTTT
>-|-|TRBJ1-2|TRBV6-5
CAVIGRTRYGYTF
TGTGCAGTAATAGGACGGACTCGCTATGGCTACACCTTC
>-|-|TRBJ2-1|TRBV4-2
CASSQETGGGSYNEQFF
TGTGCCAGCAGCCAAGAAACAGGGGGGGGCTCCTACAATGAGCAGTTCTTC
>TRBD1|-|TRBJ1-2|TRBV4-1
CASSQQDRAYSSSGGYTF
TGCGCCAGCAGCCAACAGGACAGGGCTTATTCATCGAGCGGTGGCTACACCTTC
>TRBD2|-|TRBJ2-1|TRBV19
CASKAGVGNEQFF
TGTGCCTCGAAAGCGGGGGTAGGGAATGAGCAGTTCTTC
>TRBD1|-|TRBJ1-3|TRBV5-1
CASSLWGHRGTGNTIYF
TGCGCCAGCAGCTTGTGGGGACACAGGGGAACTGGAAACACCATATATTTT
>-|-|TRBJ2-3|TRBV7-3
CASSLRQASTDTQYF
TGTGCCAGCAGCTTAAGGCAGGCTAGCACAGATACGCAGTATTTT
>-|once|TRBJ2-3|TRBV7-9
CASSSPVRQTQYF
TGTGCCAGCAGCTCGCCCGTCAGGCAAACGCAGTATTTT
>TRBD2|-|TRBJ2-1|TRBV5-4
CASSLRRTSGANEQFF
TGTGCCAGCAGCTTGAGGCGGACTAGCGGGGCCAATGAGCAGTTCTTC
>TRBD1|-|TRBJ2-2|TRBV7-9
CASSPQGDTGELFF
TGTGCCAGCAGCCCCCAGGGGGACACCGGGGAGCTGTTTTTT
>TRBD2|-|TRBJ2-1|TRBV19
CASRQTGLAGGLDEQFF
TGTGCCAGTAGGCAGACGGGACTAGCGGGAGGGCTAGATGAGCAGTTCTTC
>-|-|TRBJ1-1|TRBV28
CASSLQGYTEAFF
TGTGCCAGCAGTTTACAGGGATACACTGAAGCTTTCTTT
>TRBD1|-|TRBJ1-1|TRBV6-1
CASSEPDRAELEAFF
TGTGCCAGCAGTGAACCCGACAGGGCCGAATTGGAAGCTTTCTTT
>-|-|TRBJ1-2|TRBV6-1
CASSEMSGDGYTF
TGTGCCAGCAGTGAAATGTCAGGGGATGGCTACACCTTC
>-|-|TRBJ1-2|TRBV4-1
CASSPFAGSGYGYTF
TGCGCCAGCAGTCCCTTCGCGGGGAGTGGCTATGGCTACACCTTC
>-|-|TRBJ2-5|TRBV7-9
CASNGESETQYF
TGTGCCAGCAACGGGGAATCAGAGACCCAGTACTTC
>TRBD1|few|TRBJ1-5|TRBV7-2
CASSYGQGAGQPQHF
TGTGCCAGCAGCTACGGACAGGGGGCAGGTCAGCCCCAGCATTTT
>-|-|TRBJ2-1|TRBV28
CASSPGESYSYNEQFF
TGTGCCAGCAGTCCCGGGGAGTCCTACTCCTACAATGAGCAGTTCTTC
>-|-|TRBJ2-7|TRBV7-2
CASSLNTHYEQYF
TGTGCCAGCAGCTTAAACACACACTACGAGCAGTACTTC
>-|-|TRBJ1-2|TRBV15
CATSRDKPYGYTF
TGTGCCACCAGCAGAGACAAGCCCTATGGCTACACCTTC
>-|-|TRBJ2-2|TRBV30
CAWRGLSGTSGELFF
TGTGCCTGGAGGGGACTGTCTGGGACCTCCGGGGAGCTGTTTTTT
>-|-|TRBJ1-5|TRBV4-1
CASSHRDNSNQPQHF
TGCGCCAGCAGCCACCGAGACAATAGCAATCAGCCCCAGCATTTT
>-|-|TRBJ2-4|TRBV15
CATSRGGGQGGKNIQYF
TGTGCCACCAGCAGAGGGGGGGGGCAGGGTGGGAAAAACATTCAGTACTTC
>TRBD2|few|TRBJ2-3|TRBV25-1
CASSPGAGGNTDTQYF
TGTGCCAGCAGTCCCGGGGCGGGAGGGAATACAGATACGCAGTATTTT
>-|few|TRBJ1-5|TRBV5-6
CASSFGIRTGQPQHF
TGTGCCAGCAGCTTTGGGATTAGGACGGGACAGCCCCAGCATTTT
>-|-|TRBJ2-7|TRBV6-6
CASSSDRNYEQYF
TGTGCCAGCAGCTCCGACAGGAACTACGAGCAGTACTTC
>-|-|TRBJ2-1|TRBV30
CAWSSVNEQFF
TGTGCCTGGAGTAGCGTAAATGAGCAGTTCTTC